The 17 T cell receptor beta chains in this list originate from one sample, sequenced in a study of blood T cell repertoires in COVID-19. Sequencing used immunoSEQ multiplex PCR; TCRdb keeps in-frame clones, though not all of them. The sample has over 95,000 clones, around 84% seen once. Sequenced sample: peripheral blood. Receptor source: a woman in her forties with acute or convalescent COVID-19.

This rearrangement joins TRBV19 to TRBJ1-4; TRBD1 matches 10 bases. Unmatched junction bases numbered 10, after V lost 5 bases and J lost 10 bases. CDR1 is LNHDA, CDR2 SQIVND, per germline (reference sequence). The CDR3 runs 15 residues. The CDR3 spells CASSQSGQGSRKLFF. For the CDR3, the DNA is TGTGCCAGTAGTCAATCGGGACAGGGGTCCCGAAAACTGTTTTTT.

Only one count was recorded for this clone. The chain uses TRBV5-6 and TRBJ1-3; 8 nucleotides agree with TRBD1. V lost 3 bases and J lost 0; bases outside the gene matches: 11. Germline CDR1 and CDR2: SGHDT and YYEEEE. The CDR3 spans 18 residues. CDR3 sequence: CASSSRGQGASSGNTIYF. CDR3 sequence (DNA): TGTGCCAGCAGCTCTAGGGGTCAGGGGGCCTCCTCTGGAAACACCATATATTTT.

This clone showed up just once. V usage is TRBV7-9 and J usage is TRBJ2-5; 11 bases map to TRBD1. Trimming at V came to 5 bases and at J to 3 bases, leaving 8 bases not matched to a gene. Germline-derived CDR1 and CDR2 are SEHNR and FQNEAQ (reference sequence). This CDR3 spans 16 amino acids. The CDR3 DNA reads as TGTGCCAGCAGCGCCCGGGACAGGGGGTTAAAAGAGACCCAGTACTTC. Encoded protein: CASSARDRGLKETQYF.

The chain employs TRBV19 and TRBJ2-5; 13 bases line up with TRBD2. Germline CDR1 reads LNHDA; CDR2 reads SQIVND (reference sequence). V was pared by 3 bases and J by 5 bases, with 15 bases of the junction left unmatched. The CDR3 contains 19 residues. The CDR3 here is CASSIRGPLAGGPAETQYF. DNA for the CDR3: TGTGCCAGTAGTATTAGGGGCCCACTAGCGGGGGGGCCCGCGGAGACCCAGTACTTC.

V is TRBV4-3 and J is TRBJ1-5; the D is unclear. The CDR3 sequence is 15 residues long. V lost 0 bases, J lost 2 bases, and 8 bases lay in between. The V gene's germline CDR1 is LGHNA and CDR2 YSLEER. The CDR3: CASSQDFPGNQPQHF. Here the CDR3 DNA reads TGCGCCAGCAGCCAAGATTTTCCAGGCAATCAGCCCCAGCATTTT.

This clone showed up just a few times. The rearrangement links TRBV12-3 or TRBV12-4 to TRBJ1-6, with unresolved D. This CDR3 has 13 amino acids. Trimming removed 2 bases at V and 8 bases at J, with 7 bases between. In DNA, the CDR3 is TGTGCCAGCAGTTTAAGAGGAGATTCACCCCTCCACTTT. Translation gives CASSLRGDSPLHF.

The chain carries TRBV7-9 and TRBJ2-3; D is possibly TRBD1 (6 bases). V was shortened by 5 bases and J by 2 bases, with 11 bases between the two germline ends. Germline V gene lookup returns CDR1 SEHNR and CDR2 FQNEAQ (reference sequence). CDR3 length: 14 amino acids. In nucleotides, the CDR3 is TGTGCCAGCAGCAAACGGGACACCACAGATACGCAGTATTTT. This translates into CASSKRDTTDTQYF.

This CDR3 is CASSSSPIRNGEQFF. CDR3 nucleotide sequence: TGTGCCAGCAGCTCCTCCCCCATTAGGAACGGGGAGCAGTTCTTC. J is TRBJ2-1 and V is TRBV7-3; D call uncertain. Germline CDR1 is SGHTA and CDR2 is FQGTGA. The germline V and J ends were trimmed by 4 bases and 10 bases, with 20 bases remaining between them. The CDR3 is 15 amino acids.

The chain joins TRBV5-6 to TRBJ2-2; the match to TRBD2 covers 9 bases. V shed 1 base, J shed 0 bases, and the junction held 7 bases outside the gene matches. The CDR3 has 18 residues. CDR1 SGHDT and CDR2 YYEEEE come from the germline V gene. CDR3 coding DNA: TGTGCCAGCAGCTTGTTAGGTAGCGGGGGTGCGAACACCGGGGAGCTGTTTTTT. It specifies CASSLLGSGGANTGELFF.

This sequence joins TRBV10-1 and TRBJ1-1, with TRBD1 identical over 8 bases. V lost 6 bases to trimming and J lost 5 bases; unmatched junction nucleotides: 8. Looked up from germline, CDR1 is WNHNN and CDR2 is SYGVQD (reference sequence). This CDR3 has 14 residues. CDR3 in amino acids: CASSARTGWTEAFF. Written as DNA, the CDR3 is TGCGCCAGCAGCGCAAGGACAGGGTGGACTGAAGCTTTCTTT.

The chain joins TRBV19 to TRBJ1-5; 8 nucleotides match TRBD1. CDR1 is LNHDA and CDR2 is SQIVND in the germline V gene (reference sequence). CDR3 length: 15 amino acids. The V gene end was trimmed by 6 bases and the J gene end by 4 bases; junction bases not matched to a gene: 8. CDR3 in DNA: TGTGCCAGTAGAACGACAGGGGTCGGGAATCAGCCCCAGCATTTT. Its protein is CASRTTGVGNQPQHF. Based on the CDR3 plus reference TRBV19 and TRBJ1-5, the full variable domain is DGGITQSPKYLFRKEGQNVTLSCEQNLNHDAMYWYRQDPGQGLRLIYYSQIVNDFQKGDIAEGYSVSREKKESFPLTVTSAQKNPTAFYLCASRTTGVGNQPQHFGDGTRLSIL.

This clone has more than one count but fewer than ten. The chain combines TRBV19 with TRBJ2-7; D might be TRBD1 (6 bases). Germline V gives CDR1 LNHDA, CDR2 SQIVND (reference sequence). This CDR3 is 13 amino acids long. Trimming left V 7 bases short and J 1 base short, with 11 bases between. CDR3 bases: TGTGCCAGTAAGACGACAGGTTCCTACGAGCAGTACTTC. Residues: CASKTTGSYEQYF. The full variable domain, in which reference TRBV19 and TRBJ2-7 provide the parts outside the CDR3, is DGGITQSPKYLFRKEGQNVTLSCEQNLNHDAMYWYRQDPGQGLRLIYYSQIVNDFQKGDIAEGYSVSREKKESFPLTVTSAQKNPTAFYLCASKTTGSYEQYFGPGTRLTVT.

This chain links TRBV7-2 with TRBJ1-2, with 8 bases identical to TRBD1. This CDR3 is 15 amino acids long. Germline V gives CDR1 SGHTA, CDR2 FQGNSA. J lost 7 bases, V lost 4 bases, and 11 bases had no gene match. The CDR3 region is CASSSGGRGSGGYTF. CDR3 in DNA: TGTGCCAGCAGCTCAGGGGGCCGGGGAAGTGGTGGCTACACCTTC.

The chain employs TRBV5-4 and TRBJ1-1; the match to TRBD1 covers 9 bases. V shed 3 bases, J shed 7 bases, and the junction held 13 bases outside the gene matches. The CDR3 runs to 16 residues. Germline lookup yields CDR1 SGHNT and CDR2 YYREEE (reference sequence). Here the CDR3 reads CASSSRTGELDDEAFF. CDR3 in DNA: TGTGCCAGCAGCTCCAGGACAGGGGAGCTAGACGATGAAGCTTTCTTT.

The chain uses TRBV6-5 and TRBJ1-6, with 8 bases identical to TRBD1. The length of the CDR3 is 12 residues. In germline, CDR1 is MNHEY, CDR2 SVGAGI. Trimming at V came to 8 bases and at J to 11 bases, leaving 5 bases not matched to a gene. The CDR3 region has the DNA TGTGCCAGCGGCAGGGGGCCGCCACCCCTCCACTTT. It yields the protein CASGRGPPPLHF.

The CDR3 DNA reads as TGTGCCCAAACTCAGGGTCGGGGGAACTATGGCTACACCTTC. Encoded protein: CAQTQGRGNYGYTF. The gene calls are TRBV30 and TRBJ1-2; D may be TRBD1 (5 bases). From germline, CDR1 is GTSNPN and CDR2 SVGIG (reference sequence). V was pared by 8 bases and J by 2 bases, with 18 bases between. The CDR3 spans 14 residues.

The chain carries TRBV5-6 and TRBJ1-2, with TRBD1 identical over 9 bases. CDR1 is SGHDT and CDR2 is YYEEEE in the germline V gene. V dropped 1 base and J dropped 0; count of bases not matched to a gene: 4. This CDR3 is built from 16 residues. The CDR3 loop is CASSLRRQGANYGYTF. As DNA, the CDR3 is TGTGCCAGCAGCTTGCGACGACAGGGGGCTAACTATGGCTACACCTTC.